This T cell receptor (beta chain) derives from a study of post-analysis software for immune sequencing data. Study details: Relapsing-remitting, secondary progressive and progressive-relapsing courses of multiple sclerosis were included.

Prepared TCR beta cDNA libraries contained unique molecular identifiers. Researchers reported around 510,000 cDNA molecules coming from roughly 0.93 to 9.6 million T cells. One entry per CDR3 protein, called by TCRdb with MiXCR from the PCR reads. The table lists roughly 800,000 distinct CDR3 sequences, roughly 50% of them singletons, with roughly 4.9% in the top ten. Remarks on this clonotype: No antigen is known for it.

Study outcomes and limitations: A significant reduction in normalized Chao1 diversity was observed in multiple sclerosis patients versus controls.

The sequence was obtained from a girl between 5 and 17 years old with multiple sclerosis. The sample consisted of blood.

CDR3 DNA sequence: TGTGCCAGCAGCTCCCGAATAGGGAACTACAATGAGCAGTTCTTC. Encoded protein: CASSSRIGNYNEQFF. This chain connects TRBV7-2 to TRBJ2-1; D ambiguous. The CDR3 is 15 residues long. V was pared by 4 bases and J by 3 bases, with 13 bases between. Per germline, CDR1 SGHTA and CDR2 FQGNSA. The whole variable domain, remainder taken from reference TRBV7-2 and TRBJ2-1, is GAGVSQSPSNKVTEKGKDVELRCDPISGHTALYWYRQSLGQGLEFLIYFQGNSAPDKSGLPSDRFSAERTGGSVSTLTIQRTQQEDSAVYLCASSSRIGNYNEQFFGPGTRLTVL.